These 10 T cell receptor beta chains were sequenced from one sample in a study of OX40 agonist ivuxolimab in advanced cancers. The method was immunoSEQ multiplex PCR; TCRdb's version includes in-frame clones alone and lacks a portion of them. This sample has around 62,000 clones, with 77% found just once. The sample here was CD4+ or CD8+ T cells sorted from blood, taken in a trial of the OX40 agonist ivuxolimab. These receptors were taken from an adult with an advanced solid tumor such as melanoma, head and neck, liver or kidney cancer.

The chain joins TRBV2 to TRBJ1-5; 7 nucleotides agree with TRBD1. V lost 7 bases, J lost 0 bases, and 3 bases stayed unmatched. Per the germline V gene, CDR1 is SNHLY and CDR2 is FYNNEI. The CDR3 runs to 14 residues. The CDR3 DNA follows: TGTGCCAGCACCGGACAGGTTAGCAATCAGCCCCAGCATTTT. Its translation is CASTGQVSNQPQHF. Full variable domain (remainder filled in from reference TRBV2 and TRBJ1-5): EPEVTQTPSHQVTQMGQEVILRCVPISNHLYFYWYRQILGQKVEFLVSFYNNEISEKSEIFDDQFSVERPDGSNFTLKIRSTKLEDSAMYFCASTGQVSNQPQHFGDGTRLSIL.

The J gene is TRBJ1-4, the V gene TRBV5-3; D call uncertain. TRBV5-3 is annotated as an ORF whose role is uncertain. The CDR3 has 13 amino acids. V lost 4 bases to trimming and J lost 7 bases, with 11 bases between them. CDR3 region: CARSPERTEKLFF. CDR3 in DNA: TGTGCCAGAAGCCCGGAGAGGACTGAAAAACTGTTTTTT.

This chain connects TRBV30 to TRBJ2-3, with 11 bases matching TRBD2. J was trimmed by 6 bases and V by 3 bases; bases with no gene match: 11. The CDR3 length is 16 residues. CDR1 and CDR2 (germline): GTSNPN, SVGIG (reference sequence). The CDR3 coding sequence is TGTGCCTGGAGCTACGGGACTAGCGGTTCCGCCGATACGCAGTATTTT. Translating gives CAWSYGTSGSADTQYF.

The chain employs TRBV28 and TRBJ2-1; the D gene is possibly TRBD2 (6 bases). Between the trimmed V and J ends, which lost 6 bases and 5 bases, there was a span of 17 bases. The CDR3 totals 15 residues. Germline CDR1 is MDHEN and CDR2 is SYDVKM. The CDR3 here is CASSPGTVRNNEQFF. The CDR3 DNA reads as TGTGCCAGCAGCCCCGGGACTGTAAGAAACAATGAGCAGTTCTTC.

This chain uses TRBV30 with TRBJ2-7; perhaps D is TRBD1 or TRBD2 (6 bases each). The germline CDR1 and CDR2 sequences are GTSNPN and SVGIG (reference sequence). Trimming cost V 1 base and J 5 bases, with 15 bases left between them. The CDR3 is 14 residues long. The CDR3 here is CAWSGGGPQDEQYF. The CDR3 region has the DNA TGTGCCTGGAGTGGAGGGGGGCCTCAGGACGAGCAGTACTTC.

The rearrangement uses TRBV15 and TRBJ1-1; D ambiguous. Trimming removed 0 bases from V and 1 base from J, with 6 bases in between. The CDR3 covers 14 residues. Germline V gives CDR1 LNHNV, CDR2 YYDKDF (reference sequence). CDR3 protein: CATSRDLANTEAFF. The DNA for the CDR3 is TGTGCCACCAGCAGAGATCTGGCGAACACTGAAGCTTTCTTT.

This sequence joins TRBV19 and TRBJ1-4; TRBD1 matches 9 bases. Germline V gene lookup returns CDR1 LNHDA and CDR2 SQIVND (reference sequence). Trimming cost V 7 bases and J 5 bases; bases outside gene matches: 8. This CDR3 is 15 amino acids long. The CDR3 sequence is CASNDPGQGNEKLFF. CDR3 DNA: TGTGCCAGTAACGACCCGGGACAGGGAAATGAAAAACTGTTTTTT.

The chain is built from TRBV6-6 and TRBJ2-1; 7 positions agree with TRBD1. Trimming removed 4 bases from V and 5 bases from J; junction bases left unmatched: 2. The germline V gene encodes CDR1 MNHNY and CDR2 SVGAGI (reference sequence). This CDR3 region has 13 residues. CDR3 region: CASSWQGDNEQFF. The CDR3 nucleotides are TGTGCCAGCAGTTGGCAGGGGGACAATGAGCAGTTCTTC.

The chain carries TRBV5-8 and TRBJ2-1; D might be TRBD2 (5 bases). Trimming took 5 bases from V and 4 from J, leaving 10 bases between them. CDR1 SGHTS and CDR2 YDEGEE come from the germline V gene. The CDR3 contains 13 residues. This chain's CDR3 is CASRESGYNEQFF. The CDR3, as DNA: TGTGCCAGCAGAGAGTCGGGATACAATGAGCAGTTCTTC. Full variable domain (missing parts from reference TRBV5-8 and TRBJ2-1): EAGVTQSPTHLIKTRGQQATLRCSPISGHTSVYWYQQALGLGLQFLLWYDEGEERNRGNFPPRFSGRQFPNYSSELNVNALELEDSALYLCASRESGYNEQFFGPGTRLTVL.

V and J are TRBV2 and TRBJ2-3; possibly TRBD1 or TRBD2 for D (6 bases each). V was cut by 3 bases and J by 1 base, with 8 bases left in between. Germline V CDR1 and CDR2: SNHLY, FYNNEI. This CDR3 is built from 14 residues. The CDR3 coding sequence is TGTGCCAGCAGTGATAGGGGGGGCACAGATACGCAGTATTTT. Amino acid sequence: CASSDRGGTDTQYF.